The T cell receptor (beta chain) described here comes from a study of human T cells and chemical hapten exposure (dated by TCRdb to about 2021). For context, the study as a whole: For sensitization, 2% DPC in acetone was applied to a roughly 2 cm by roughly 2 cm area of upper inner arm skin. Libraries were combined into a pool for sequencing, and differences in TCR yield between samples came mainly from small differences in library volumes within the pool. Peripheral blood TCR repertoire changes were tracked in vivo in alopecia patients during primary and secondary sensitization to the hapten diphenylcyclopropenone (DPC). Alopecia areata with under or over 50% scalp involvement, alopecia totalis and alopecia universalis were represented in the patient cohort, which was mostly female. Twenty-nine alopecia patients provided blood for TCR sequencing at one to four time points (pre-sensitization, 2, 6 and 24 weeks). Patch testing was done on the upper back using Finn chambers containing 0.01% DPC, and results were scored after 6 days according to International Contact Dermatitis Research Group standards. Throughout the roughly 25-week study period, patients were also given weekly therapeutic DPC doses on the scalp. Patient blood was sampled pre-sensitization (week 0) and at 2, 6 and about 24 weeks after DPC sensitization.

From the cysteine through the phenylalanine, the CDR3 covers 14 amino acids. The only DNA kept is the CDR3, 42 bases in frame from the first base. V is reduced by 0 bases and J by 5 bases, leaving a spacing of 9 bases between them. Reading the germline V gene gives CDR1 SGHRS and CDR2 YFSETQ. Regarding this clonotype: It lacks a known antigen. Per-base quality was not reported, and no clone a single base away is much larger than it.

The time point label, as the study defines it: pre-sensitization, week 0. Taken with the paper, the label for treatment or condition translates to: therapeutic diphenylcyclopropenone sensitization with weekly scalp DPC. At each patch-test visit, blood was drawn before the patch test was applied. To be eligible, patients had to be aged 18 to 70, diagnosed with alopecia and judged suitable for DPC therapy, while pregnant patients were excluded. Total RNA was extracted from unfractionated whole blood collected in Tempus Blood RNA tubes. Preparation of the library involved RACE. Sequencing was performed on a NextSeq 500. Library preparation attached unique molecular identifiers to individual cDNA molecules for quantitative, reproducible TCR counting. From each blood RNA sample, both TCR alpha and TCR beta chains were sequenced. Per the original workflow: Samples had a median of approximately 96,000 TCRs, with a range from roughly 23,224 to 750,000. V, J and CDR3 annotation of the TCR reads was carried out using the Decombinator software suite. For the PS versus PT1 abundance plots, all samples were subsampled to the same number of TCRs (28,000). TCRs were defined as expanded if absent before sensitization and observed at least eight times at the 2-week time point. TCRdb applied fastp at Q25 and MiXCR to the public reads, then kept only in-frame beta chains. For every CDR3 protein sequence, its rows merge into one entry that carries the most common genes and DNA. The V and J calls here are based on TCRdb, not the publication. This sample holds around 180,000 distinct CDR3 sequences; 25% to 35% were observed only once. The ten largest clones take up just under 3% of the sample.

Overall study outcomes, separate from this receptor: Significantly more large CDR3 similarity clusters were formed by expanded TCRs than by pre-sensitization or healthy control sets, consistent with antigen-driven responses. The number of PT1 expanded TCRs positively correlated with patch test score, significant at thresholds 8, 16 and 32 but not 4. Alopecia, a presumed autoimmune disease, was present in all patients, so the immune response of the patients might differ from that of healthy individuals. DPC sensitization did not change how many TCRs were above 1 in 1000 frequency, and no evidence was found of alterations in global repertoire structure. Repeated subsampling changed both the strength of the expansion versus patch-test correlation and the threshold at which that correlation became significant.

The rearranged segments are TRBV5-1 and TRBJ1-5; the D region possibly corresponds to TRBD1 (6 bases align). The specimen comprised whole blood, sampled in connection with sensitization to the hapten diphenylcyclopropenone (DPC). The receptor was isolated from a woman aged 25 to 39 with alopecia areata. Some clones in this sample may be carry-over from other donors' samples. The CDR3 region: CASSLGGLDQPQHF. The nucleotide sequence is TGCGCCAGCAGCTTGGGGGGGCTGGATCAGCCCCAGCATTTT.